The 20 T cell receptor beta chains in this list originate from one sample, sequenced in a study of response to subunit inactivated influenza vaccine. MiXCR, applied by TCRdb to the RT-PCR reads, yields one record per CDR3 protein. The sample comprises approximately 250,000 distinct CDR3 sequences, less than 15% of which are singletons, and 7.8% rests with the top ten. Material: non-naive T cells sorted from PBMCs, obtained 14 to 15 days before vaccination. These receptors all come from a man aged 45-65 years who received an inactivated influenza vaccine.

The CDR3 sequence: CSARGWGLYNEQFF. The CDR3 coding sequence is TGCAGTGCTAGGGGGTGGGGTCTGTACAATGAGCAGTTCTTC. The V and J genes are TRBV20-1 and TRBJ2-1, with D unresolved. This CDR3 comprises 14 residues. The V end was cut by 3 bases, the J end by 4 bases, with 13 bases between. The V gene's germline CDR1 is DFQATT and CDR2 SNEGSKA (reference sequence).

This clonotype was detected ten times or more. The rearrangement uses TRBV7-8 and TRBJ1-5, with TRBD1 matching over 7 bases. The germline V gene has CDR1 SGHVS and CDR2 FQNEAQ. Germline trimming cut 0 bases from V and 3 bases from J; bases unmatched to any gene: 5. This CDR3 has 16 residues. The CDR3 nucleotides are TGTGCCAGCAGCTTAGCTACAGGGGTCGACAATCAGCCCCAGCATTTT. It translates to CASSLATGVDNQPQHF.

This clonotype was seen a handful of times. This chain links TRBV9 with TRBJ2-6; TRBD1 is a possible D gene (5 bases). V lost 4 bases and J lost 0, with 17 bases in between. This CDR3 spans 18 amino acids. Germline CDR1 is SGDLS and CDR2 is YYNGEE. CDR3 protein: CASSLDSFISSGANVLTF. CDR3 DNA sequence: TGTGCCAGCAGCCTTGACAGCTTTATCTCCTCTGGGGCCAACGTCCTGACTTTC.

The CDR3 DNA reads TGTGCCAGCAGTTACTCCGGCAGCTCCTACGAGCAGTACTTC. It yields the protein CASSYSGSSYEQYF. The gene calls are TRBV6-5 and TRBJ2-7; D is ambiguous. V lost 0 bases and J lost 0, with 6 bases in between. The germline CDR1 and CDR2 sequences are MNHEY and SVGAGI. The CDR3 has 14 residues.

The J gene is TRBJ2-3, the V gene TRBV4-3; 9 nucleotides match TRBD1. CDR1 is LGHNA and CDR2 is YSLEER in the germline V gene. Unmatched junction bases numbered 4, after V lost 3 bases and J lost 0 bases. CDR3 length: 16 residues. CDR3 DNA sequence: TGCGCCAGCAGCCATCAGACAGGGGGTAGCACAGATACGCAGTATTTT. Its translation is CASSHQTGGSTDTQYF.

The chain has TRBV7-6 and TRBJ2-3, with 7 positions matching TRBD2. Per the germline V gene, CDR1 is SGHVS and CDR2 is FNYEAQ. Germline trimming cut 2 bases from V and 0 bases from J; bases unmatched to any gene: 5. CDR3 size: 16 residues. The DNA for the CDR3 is TGTGCCAGCAGCTTATGGGCTAGCGGAAGCACAGATACGCAGTATTTT. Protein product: CASSLWASGSTDTQYF.

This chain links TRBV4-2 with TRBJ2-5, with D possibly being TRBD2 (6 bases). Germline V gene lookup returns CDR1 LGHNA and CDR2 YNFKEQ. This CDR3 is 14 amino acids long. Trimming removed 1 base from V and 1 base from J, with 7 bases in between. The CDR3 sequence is CASSQGGVQETQYF. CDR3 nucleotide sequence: TGTGCCAGCAGCCAAGGGGGGGTCCAAGAGACCCAGTACTTC.

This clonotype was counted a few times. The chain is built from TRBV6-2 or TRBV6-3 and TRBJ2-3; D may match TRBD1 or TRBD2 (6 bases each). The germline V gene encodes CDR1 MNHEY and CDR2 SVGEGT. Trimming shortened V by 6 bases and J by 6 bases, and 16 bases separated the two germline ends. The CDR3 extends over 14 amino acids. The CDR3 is CASSPQGLGDTQYF. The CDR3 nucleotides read TGTGCCAGCAGCCCACAGGGACTGGGGGATACGCAGTATTTT.

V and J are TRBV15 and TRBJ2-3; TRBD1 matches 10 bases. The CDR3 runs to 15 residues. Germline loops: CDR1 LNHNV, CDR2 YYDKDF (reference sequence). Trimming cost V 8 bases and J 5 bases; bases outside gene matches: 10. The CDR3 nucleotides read TGTGCCACCCGGAGACAGGGGGCCGTAGAAGATACGCAGTATTTT. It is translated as CATRRQGAVEDTQYF.

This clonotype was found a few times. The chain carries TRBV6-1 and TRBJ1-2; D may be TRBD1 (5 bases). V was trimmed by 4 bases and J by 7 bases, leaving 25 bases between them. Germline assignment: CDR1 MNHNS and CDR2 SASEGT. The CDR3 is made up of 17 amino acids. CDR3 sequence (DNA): TGTGCCAGCAGTGGGCCGGGACTCCGTTTAGGCCCGGTTGGCTACACCTTC. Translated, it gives CASSGPGLRLGPVGYTF.

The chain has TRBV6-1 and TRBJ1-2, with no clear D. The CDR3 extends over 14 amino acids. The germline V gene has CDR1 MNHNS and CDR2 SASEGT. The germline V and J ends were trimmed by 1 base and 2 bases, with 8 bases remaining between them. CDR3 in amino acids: CASSEGRLNYGYTF. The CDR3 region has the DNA TGTGCCAGCAGTGAAGGCAGGTTGAACTATGGCTACACCTTC.

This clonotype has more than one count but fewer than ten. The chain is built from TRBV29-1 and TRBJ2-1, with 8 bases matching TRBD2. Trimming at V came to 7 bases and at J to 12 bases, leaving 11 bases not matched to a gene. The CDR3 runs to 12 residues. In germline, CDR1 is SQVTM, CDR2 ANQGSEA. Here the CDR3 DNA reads TGCAGCGCGGGGGGGCAGGTCTACGGGCAGTTCTTC. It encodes CSAGGQVYGQFF.

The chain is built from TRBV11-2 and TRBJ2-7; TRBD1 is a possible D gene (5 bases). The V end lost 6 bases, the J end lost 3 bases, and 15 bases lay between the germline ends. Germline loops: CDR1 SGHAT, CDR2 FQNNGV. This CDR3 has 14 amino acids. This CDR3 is CASRENRNLYEQYF. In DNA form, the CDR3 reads TGTGCCAGCAGGGAAAACAGGAACCTCTACGAGCAGTACTTC.

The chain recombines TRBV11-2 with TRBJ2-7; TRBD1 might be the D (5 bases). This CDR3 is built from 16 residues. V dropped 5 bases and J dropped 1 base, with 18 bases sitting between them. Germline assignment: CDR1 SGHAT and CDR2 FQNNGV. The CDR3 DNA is TGTGCCAGCAGCCCTACCCTCTTGACAGTTTCCTACGAGCAGTACTTC. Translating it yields CASSPTLLTVSYEQYF. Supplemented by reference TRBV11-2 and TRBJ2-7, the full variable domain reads EAGVAQSPRYKIIEKRQSVAFWCNPISGHATLYWYQQILGQGPKLLIQFQNNGVVDDSQLPKDRFSAERLKGVDSTLKIQPAKLEDSAVYLCASSPTLLTVSYEQYFGPGTRLTVT.

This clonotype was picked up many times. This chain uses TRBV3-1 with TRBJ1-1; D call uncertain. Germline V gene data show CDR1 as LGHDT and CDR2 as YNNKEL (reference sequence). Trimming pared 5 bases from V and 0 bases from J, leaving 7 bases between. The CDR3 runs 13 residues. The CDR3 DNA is TGTGCCAGCAGCAATCCAGTGAACACTGAAGCTTTCTTT. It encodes CASSNPVNTEAFF. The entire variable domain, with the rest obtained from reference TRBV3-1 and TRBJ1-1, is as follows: DTAVSQTPKYLVTQMGNDKSIKCEQNLGHDTMYWYKQDSKKFLKIMFSYNNKELIINETVPNRFSPKSPDKAHLNLHINSLELGDSAVYFCASSNPVNTEAFFGQGTRLTVV.

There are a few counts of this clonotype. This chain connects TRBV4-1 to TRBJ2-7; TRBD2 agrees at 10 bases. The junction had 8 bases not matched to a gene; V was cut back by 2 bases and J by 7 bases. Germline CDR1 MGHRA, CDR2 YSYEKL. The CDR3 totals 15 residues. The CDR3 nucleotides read TGCGCCAGCAGCCAAAGGACACTAGCGGGACCTGAGCAGTACTTC. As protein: CASSQRTLAGPEQYF.

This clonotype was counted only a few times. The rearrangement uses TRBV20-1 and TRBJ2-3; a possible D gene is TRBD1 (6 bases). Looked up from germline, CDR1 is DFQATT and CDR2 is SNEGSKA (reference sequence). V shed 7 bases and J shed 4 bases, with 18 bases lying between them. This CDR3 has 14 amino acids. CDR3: CSGQQGSASDTQYF. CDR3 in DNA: TGCAGTGGGCAACAGGGATCTGCGTCAGATACGCAGTATTTT.

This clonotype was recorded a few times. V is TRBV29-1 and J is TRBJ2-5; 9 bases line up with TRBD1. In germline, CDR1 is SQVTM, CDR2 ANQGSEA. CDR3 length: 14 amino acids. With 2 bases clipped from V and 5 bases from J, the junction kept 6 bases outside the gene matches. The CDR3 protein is CSVELGTGGETQYF. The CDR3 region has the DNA TGCAGCGTTGAATTGGGTACAGGGGGCGAGACCCAGTACTTC. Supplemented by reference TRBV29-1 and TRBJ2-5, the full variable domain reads SAVISQKPSRDICQRGTSLTIQCQVDSQVTMMFWYRQQPGQSLTLIATANQGSEATYESGFVIDKFPISRPNLTFSTLTVSNMSPEDSSIYLCSVELGTGGETQYFGPGTRLLVL.

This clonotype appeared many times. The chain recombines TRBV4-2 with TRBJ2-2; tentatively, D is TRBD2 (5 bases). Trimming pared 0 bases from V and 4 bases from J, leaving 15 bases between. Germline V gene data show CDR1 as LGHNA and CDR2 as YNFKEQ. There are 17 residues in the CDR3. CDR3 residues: CASSQDLPQAGTGELFF. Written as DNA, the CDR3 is TGTGCCAGCAGCCAAGATCTGCCCCAGGCGGGCACCGGGGAGCTGTTTTTT.

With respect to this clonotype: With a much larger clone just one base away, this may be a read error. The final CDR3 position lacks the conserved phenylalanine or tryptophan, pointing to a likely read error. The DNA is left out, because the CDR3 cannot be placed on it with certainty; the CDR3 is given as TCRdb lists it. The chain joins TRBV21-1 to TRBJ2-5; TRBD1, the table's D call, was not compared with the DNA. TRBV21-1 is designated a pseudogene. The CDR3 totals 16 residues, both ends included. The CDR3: CASRYGTAIFQETQYL.